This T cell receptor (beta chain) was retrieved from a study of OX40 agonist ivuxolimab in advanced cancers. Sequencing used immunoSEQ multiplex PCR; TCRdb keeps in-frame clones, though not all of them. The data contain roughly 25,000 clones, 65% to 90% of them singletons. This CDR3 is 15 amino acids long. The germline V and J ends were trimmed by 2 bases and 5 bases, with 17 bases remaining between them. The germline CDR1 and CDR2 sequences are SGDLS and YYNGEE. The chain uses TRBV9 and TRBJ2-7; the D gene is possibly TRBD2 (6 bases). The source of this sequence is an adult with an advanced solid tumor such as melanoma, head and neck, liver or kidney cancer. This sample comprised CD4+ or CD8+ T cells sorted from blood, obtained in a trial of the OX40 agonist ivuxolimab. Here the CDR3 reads CASSVSGLAFDEQYF. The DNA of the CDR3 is TGTGCCAGCAGCGTTTCCGGTCTAGCGTTCGACGAGCAGTACTTC.